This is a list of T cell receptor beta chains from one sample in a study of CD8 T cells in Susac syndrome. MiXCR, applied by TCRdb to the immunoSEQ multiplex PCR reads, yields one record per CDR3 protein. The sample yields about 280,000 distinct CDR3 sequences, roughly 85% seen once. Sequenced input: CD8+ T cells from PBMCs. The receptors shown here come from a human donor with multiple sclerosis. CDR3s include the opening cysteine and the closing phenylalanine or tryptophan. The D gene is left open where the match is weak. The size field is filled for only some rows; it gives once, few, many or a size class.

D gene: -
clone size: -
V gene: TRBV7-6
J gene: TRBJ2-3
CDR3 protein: CASSLAEVELPPIRGTDTQYF
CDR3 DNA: TGTGCCAGCAGCTTAGCGGAAGTAGAGCTACCTCCGATTAGAGGCACAGATACGCAGTATTTT

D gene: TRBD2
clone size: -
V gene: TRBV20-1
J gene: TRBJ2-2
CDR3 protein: CSAFSGSRDTGELFF
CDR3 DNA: TGCAGTGCTTTTAGCGGGAGCCGGGATACCGGGGAGCTGTTTTTT

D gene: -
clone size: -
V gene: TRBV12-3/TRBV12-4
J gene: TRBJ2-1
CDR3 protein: CASSVLARFQFF
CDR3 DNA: TGTGCCAGCAGTGTTCTAGCTAGGTTTCAGTTCTTC

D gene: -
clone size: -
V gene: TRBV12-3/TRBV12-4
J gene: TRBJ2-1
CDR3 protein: CASSLIPRGEQFF
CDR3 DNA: TGTGCCAGCAGTTTAATCCCTAGGGGTGAGCAGTTCTTC

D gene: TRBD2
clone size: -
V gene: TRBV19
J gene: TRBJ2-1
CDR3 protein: CASSQGLGEQFF
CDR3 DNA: TGTGCCAGTAGTCAAGGACTAGGCGAGCAGTTCTTC

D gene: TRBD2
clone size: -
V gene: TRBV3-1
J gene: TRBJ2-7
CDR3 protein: CASSPRGLAGGPGEYEQYF
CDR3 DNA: TGTGCCAGCAGCCCGCGGGGACTAGCGGGAGGGCCCGGGGAATACGAGCAGTACTTC

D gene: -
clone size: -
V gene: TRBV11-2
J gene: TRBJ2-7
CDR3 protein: CASSTPGPLYEQYF
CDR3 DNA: TGTGCCAGCAGCACACCGGGACCCCTCTACGAGCAGTACTTC

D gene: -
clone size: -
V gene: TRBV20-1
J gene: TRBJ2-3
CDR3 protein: CSARALPTDTQYF
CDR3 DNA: TGCAGTGCTAGAGCACTGCCCACAGATACGCAGTATTTT

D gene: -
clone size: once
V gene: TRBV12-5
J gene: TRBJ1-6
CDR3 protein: CASGLTLRQEGIYNSPLHF
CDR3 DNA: TGTGCTAGTGGTCTTACCCTCAGACAGGAGGGGATCTATAATTCACCCCTCCACTTT

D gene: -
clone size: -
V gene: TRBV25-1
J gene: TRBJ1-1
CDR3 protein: CASSEWIGGANTEAFF
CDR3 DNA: TGTGCCAGCAGTGAATGGATCGGGGGCGCGAACACTGAAGCTTTCTTT

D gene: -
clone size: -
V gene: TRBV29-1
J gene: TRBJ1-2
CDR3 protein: CSVEIKEMTYGYTF
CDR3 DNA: TGCAGCGTTGAAATAAAGGAGATGACCTATGGCTACACCTTC

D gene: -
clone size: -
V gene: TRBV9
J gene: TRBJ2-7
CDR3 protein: CASSVASGSNYEQYF
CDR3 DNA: TGTGCCAGCAGCGTAGCTTCCGGGAGCAACTACGAGCAGTACTTC

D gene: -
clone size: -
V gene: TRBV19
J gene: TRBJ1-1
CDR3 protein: CASHRDYTEAFF
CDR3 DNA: TGTGCCAGTCACCGGGATTACACTGAAGCTTTCTTT

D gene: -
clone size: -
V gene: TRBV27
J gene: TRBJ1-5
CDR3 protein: CASSLRGNSNQPQHF
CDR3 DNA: TGTGCCAGCAGTTTACGAGGGAATAGCAATCAGCCCCAGCATTTT

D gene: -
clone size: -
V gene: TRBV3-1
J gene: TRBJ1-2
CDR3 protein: CASSPARSYGYTF
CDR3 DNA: TGTGCCAGCAGCCCGGCAAGGTCCTATGGCTACACCTTC

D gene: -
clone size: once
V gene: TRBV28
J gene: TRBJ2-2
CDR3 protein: CASSPRVPGELFF
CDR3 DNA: TGTGCCAGCAGTCCAAGGGTTCCCGGGGAGCTGTTTTTT

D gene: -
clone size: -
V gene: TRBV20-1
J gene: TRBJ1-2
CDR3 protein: CSAGNREVRYGYTF
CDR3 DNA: TGCAGTGCTGGTAACCGGGAGGTTCGATATGGCTACACCTTC

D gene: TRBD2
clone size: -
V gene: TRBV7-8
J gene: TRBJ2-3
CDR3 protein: CASSLRSGRAITDTQYF
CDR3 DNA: TGTGCCAGCAGCTTAAGGAGCGGGAGGGCCATCACAGATACGCAGTATTTT

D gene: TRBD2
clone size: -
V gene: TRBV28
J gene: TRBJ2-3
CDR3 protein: CASSTSVLAGSSTDTQYF
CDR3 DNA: TGTGCCAGCAGCACGTCGGTTTTAGCGGGATCTAGCACAGATACGCAGTATTTT

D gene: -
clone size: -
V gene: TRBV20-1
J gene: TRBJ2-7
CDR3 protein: CSARGGASYEQYF
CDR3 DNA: TGCAGTGCTAGAGGCGGAGCCTCCTACGAGCAGTACTTC

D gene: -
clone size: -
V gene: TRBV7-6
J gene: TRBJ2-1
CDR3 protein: CASSLNHNEQFF
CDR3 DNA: TGTGCCAGCAGCTTAAATCACAATGAGCAGTTCTTC

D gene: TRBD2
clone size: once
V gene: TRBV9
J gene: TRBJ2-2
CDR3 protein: CASSPGTSGVGVSGELFF
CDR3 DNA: TGTGCCAGCAGCCCCGGGACTAGCGGCGTCGGGGTCTCCGGGGAGCTGTTTTTT

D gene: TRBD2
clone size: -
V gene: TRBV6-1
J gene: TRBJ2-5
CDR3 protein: CASSTQRELFFGETQYF
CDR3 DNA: TGTGCCAGCAGCACCCAGCGGGAGCTCTTTTTCGGAGAGACCCAGTACTTC

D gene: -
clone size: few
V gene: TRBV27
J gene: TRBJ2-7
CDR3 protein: CASSARQRPYEQYF
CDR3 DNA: TGTGCCAGCAGTGCCCGACAGAGGCCCTACGAGCAGTACTTC

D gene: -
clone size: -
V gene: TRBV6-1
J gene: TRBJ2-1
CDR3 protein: CASSPGDRYNEQFF
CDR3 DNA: TGTGCCAGCAGTCCGGGAGATAGGTACAATGAGCAGTTCTTC

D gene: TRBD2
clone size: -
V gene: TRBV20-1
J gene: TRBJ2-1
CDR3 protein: CSARDGTSGRASYNEQFF
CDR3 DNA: TGCAGTGCTAGAGACGGGACTAGCGGGAGGGCCTCCTACAATGAGCAGTTCTTC

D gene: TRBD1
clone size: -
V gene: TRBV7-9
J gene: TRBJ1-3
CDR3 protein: CASSGNRGSGNTIYF
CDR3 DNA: TGTGCCAGCAGCGGAAACAGGGGATCTGGAAACACCATATATTTT

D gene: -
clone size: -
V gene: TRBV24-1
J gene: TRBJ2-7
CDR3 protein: CAPNWKTLYEQYF
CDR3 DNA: TGTGCCCCCAACTGGAAGACCCTCTACGAGCAGTACTTC

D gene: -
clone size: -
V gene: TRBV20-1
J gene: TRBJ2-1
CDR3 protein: CSASGGWVDNEQFF
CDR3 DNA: TGCAGTGCTAGCGGGGGCTGGGTGGACAATGAGCAGTTCTTC

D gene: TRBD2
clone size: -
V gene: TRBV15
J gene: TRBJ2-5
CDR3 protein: CATSRGFGLGEGAETQYF
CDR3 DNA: TGTGCCACCAGCAGAGGGTTTGGTCTAGGGGAGGGTGCGGAGACCCAGTACTTC

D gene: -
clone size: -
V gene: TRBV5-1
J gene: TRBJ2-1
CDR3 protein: CASSLFSGRQYEQFF
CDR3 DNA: TGCGCCAGCAGCTTGTTTTCGGGCCGGCAGTATGAGCAGTTCTTC

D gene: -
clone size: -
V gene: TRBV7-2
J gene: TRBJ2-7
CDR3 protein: CASSEGRLLDEQYF
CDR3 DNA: TGTGCCAGCAGCGAGGGACGGCTACTGGACGAGCAGTACTTC

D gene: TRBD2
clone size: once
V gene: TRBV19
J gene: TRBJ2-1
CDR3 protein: CASSTSGTHNEQFF
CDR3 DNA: TGTGCCAGTAGTACTAGCGGGACCCACAATGAGCAGTTCTTC

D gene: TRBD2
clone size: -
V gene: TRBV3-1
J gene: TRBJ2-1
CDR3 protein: CASSHVAGGVNEQFF
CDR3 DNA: TGTGCCAGCAGCCACGTAGCGGGAGGCGTCAATGAGCAGTTCTTC

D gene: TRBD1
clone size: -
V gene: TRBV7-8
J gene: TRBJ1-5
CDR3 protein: CASSPKTPGQGIQPQHF
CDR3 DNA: TGTGCCAGCAGCCCCAAGACTCCGGGACAGGGGATTCAGCCCCAGCATTTT

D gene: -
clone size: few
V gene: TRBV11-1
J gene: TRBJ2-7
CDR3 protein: CASSLVPYEQYF
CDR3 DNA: TGTGCCAGCAGCTTAGTCCCCTACGAGCAGTACTTC

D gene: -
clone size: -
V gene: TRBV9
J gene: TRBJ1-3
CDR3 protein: CASSVAPRFGNTIYF
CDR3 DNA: TGTGCCAGCAGCGTCGCCCCCCGGTTCGGAAACACCATATATTTT

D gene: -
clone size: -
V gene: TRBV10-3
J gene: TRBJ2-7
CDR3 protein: CALGASSSYEQYF
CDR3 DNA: TGTGCCCTCGGAGCCAGTAGCTCCTACGAGCAGTACTTC

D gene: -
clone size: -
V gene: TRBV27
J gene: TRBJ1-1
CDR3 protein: CASSPYLGAPEAFF
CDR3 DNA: TGTGCCAGCAGTCCGTACTTGGGGGCCCCTGAAGCTTTCTTT

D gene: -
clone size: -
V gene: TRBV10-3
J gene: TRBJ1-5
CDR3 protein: CAISDEEYSNQPQHF
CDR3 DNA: TGTGCCATCAGTGATGAGGAGTATAGCAATCAGCCCCAGCATTTT

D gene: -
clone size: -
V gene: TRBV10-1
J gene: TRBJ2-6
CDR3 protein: CASSGTGDGANVLTF
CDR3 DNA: TGCGCCAGCAGTGGTACAGGAGATGGGGCCAACGTCCTGACTTTC

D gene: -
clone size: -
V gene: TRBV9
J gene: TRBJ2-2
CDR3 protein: CASSVGGVTGELFF
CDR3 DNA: TGTGCCAGCAGCGTAGGGGGTGTCACCGGGGAGCTGTTTTTT